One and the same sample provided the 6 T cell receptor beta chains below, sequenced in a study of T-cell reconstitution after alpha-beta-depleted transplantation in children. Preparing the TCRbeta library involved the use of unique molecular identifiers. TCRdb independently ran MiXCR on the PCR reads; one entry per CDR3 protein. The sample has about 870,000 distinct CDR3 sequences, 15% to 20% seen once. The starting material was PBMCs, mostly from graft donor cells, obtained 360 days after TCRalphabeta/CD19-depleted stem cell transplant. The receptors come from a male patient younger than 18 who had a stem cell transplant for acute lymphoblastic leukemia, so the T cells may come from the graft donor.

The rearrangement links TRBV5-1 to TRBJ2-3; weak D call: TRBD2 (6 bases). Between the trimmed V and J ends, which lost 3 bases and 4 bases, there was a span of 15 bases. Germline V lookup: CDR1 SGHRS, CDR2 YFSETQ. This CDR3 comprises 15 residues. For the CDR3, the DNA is TGCGCCAGCAGCTACGGAGGGAGAGGGCCAGATACGCAGTATTTT. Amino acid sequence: CASSYGGRGPDTQYF.

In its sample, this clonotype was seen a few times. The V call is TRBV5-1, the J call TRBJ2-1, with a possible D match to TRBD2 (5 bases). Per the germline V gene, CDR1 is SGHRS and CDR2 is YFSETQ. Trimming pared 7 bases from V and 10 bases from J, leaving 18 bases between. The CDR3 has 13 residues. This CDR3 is CASGMGGPREQFF. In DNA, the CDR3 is TGCGCCAGCGGTATGGGCGGGCCGAGGGAGCAGTTCTTC.

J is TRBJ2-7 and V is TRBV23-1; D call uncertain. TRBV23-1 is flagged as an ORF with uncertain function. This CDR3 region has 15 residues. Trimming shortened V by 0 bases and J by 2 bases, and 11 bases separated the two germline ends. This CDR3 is CASSQSRVVTYEQYF. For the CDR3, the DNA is TGCGCCAGCAGTCAATCTAGGGTAGTGACCTACGAGCAGTACTTC.

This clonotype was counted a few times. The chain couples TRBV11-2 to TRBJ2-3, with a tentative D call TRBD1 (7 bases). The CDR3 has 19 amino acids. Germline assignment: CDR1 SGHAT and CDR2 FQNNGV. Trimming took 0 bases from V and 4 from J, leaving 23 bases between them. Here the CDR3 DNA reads TGTGCCAGCAGCTTAGATGCCAATAGGAGGGGGCGCGCGGCAGATACGCAGTATTTT. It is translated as CASSLDANRRGRAADTQYF.

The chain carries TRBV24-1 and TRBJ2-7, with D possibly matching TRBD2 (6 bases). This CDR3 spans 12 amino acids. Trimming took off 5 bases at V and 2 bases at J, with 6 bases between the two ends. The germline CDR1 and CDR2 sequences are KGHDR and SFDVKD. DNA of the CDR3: TGTGCCACCAGTGCGGGAGCCTACGAGCAGTACTTC. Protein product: CATSAGAYEQYF.

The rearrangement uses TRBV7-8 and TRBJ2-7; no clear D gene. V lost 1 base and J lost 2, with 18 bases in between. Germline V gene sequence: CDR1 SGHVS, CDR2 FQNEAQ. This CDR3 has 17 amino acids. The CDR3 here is CASSLGWSGSIAYEQYF. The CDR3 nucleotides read TGTGCCAGCAGCTTAGGATGGTCCGGCTCGATAGCCTACGAGCAGTACTTC.